This T cell receptor beta chain originates from a study of shared clonotypes between healthy human individuals. Study-level results: Compared with memory subsets, naive subsets generally had larger estimated richness.

The authors ran the assay at deep level. The protocol was immunoSEQ multiplex PCR, while the TCRdb copy is restricted to in-frame clones and leaves out a portion. The sample comprises over a million clones, around four fifths of which are singletons, and less than 1.5% rests with the top ten. This clone was detected a few times. Its target is not known. Trimming took off 5 bases at V and 5 bases at J, with 11 bases between the two ends. This CDR3 comprises 13 residues. CDR1 is SGHRS, CDR2 YFSETQ, per germline. Each of the donors was a healthy adult who was HIV-negative and had not had a recent acute infection or vaccination. The investigators split CD4+ cells into a CD45RA+ naive subset and a CD45RA-negative memory subset.

The sequencing input was memory CD4+ T cells sorted from blood. Subset noted: CD45RA-negative fraction. This clonotype was obtained from a man younger than 35 in good health. The gene calls are TRBV5-1 and TRBJ1-5; weak D call: TRBD1 (5 bases). CDR3 amino acids: CASSQGLDQPQHF. The CDR3, as DNA: TGCGCCAGCAGTCAGGGACTTGATCAGCCCCAGCATTTT.